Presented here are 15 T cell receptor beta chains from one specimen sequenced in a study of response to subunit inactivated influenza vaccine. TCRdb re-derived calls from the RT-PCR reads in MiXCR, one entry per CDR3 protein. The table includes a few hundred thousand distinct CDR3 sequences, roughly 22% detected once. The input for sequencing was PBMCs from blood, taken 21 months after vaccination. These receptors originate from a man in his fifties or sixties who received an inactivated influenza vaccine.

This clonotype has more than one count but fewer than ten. This CDR3 is CASSSMRDGPEQYF. The CDR3 DNA follows: TGTGCCAGCAGCTCCATGAGGGACGGCCCCGAGCAGTACTTC. This chain uses TRBV7-9 with TRBJ2-7; TRBD1 or TRBD2 may be the D gene (5 bases each). V lost 4 bases and J 6 bases, leaving 16 bases between the germline ends. This CDR3 has 14 residues. The V gene's germline CDR1 is SEHNR and CDR2 FQNEAQ (reference sequence).

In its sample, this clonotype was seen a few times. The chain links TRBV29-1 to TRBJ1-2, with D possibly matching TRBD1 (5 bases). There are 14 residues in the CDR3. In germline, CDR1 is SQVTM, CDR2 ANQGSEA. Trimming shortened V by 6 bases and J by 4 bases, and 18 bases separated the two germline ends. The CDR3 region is CSVADMGRLYGYTF. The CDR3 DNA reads TGCAGCGTCGCTGACATGGGACGACTCTATGGCTACACCTTC.

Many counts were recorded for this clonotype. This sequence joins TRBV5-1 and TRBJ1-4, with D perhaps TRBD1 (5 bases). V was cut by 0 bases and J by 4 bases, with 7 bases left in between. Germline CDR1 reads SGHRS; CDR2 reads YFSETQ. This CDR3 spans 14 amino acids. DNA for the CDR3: TGCGCCAGCAGCTTGGTCGGGGGTAATGAAAAACTGTTTTTT. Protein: CASSLVGGNEKLFF. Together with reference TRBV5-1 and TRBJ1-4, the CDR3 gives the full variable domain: KAGVTQTPRYLIKTRGQQVTLSCSPISGHRSVSWYQQTPGQGLQFLFEYFSETQRNKGNFPGRFSGRQFSNSRSEMNVSTLELGDSALYLCASSLVGGNEKLFFGSGTQLSVL.

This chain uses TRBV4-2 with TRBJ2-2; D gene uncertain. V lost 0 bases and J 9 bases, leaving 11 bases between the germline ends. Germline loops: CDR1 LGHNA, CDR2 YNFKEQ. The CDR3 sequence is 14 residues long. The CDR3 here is CASSQDTAFRELFF. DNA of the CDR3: TGTGCCAGCAGCCAAGATACAGCTTTCCGGGAGCTGTTTTTT.

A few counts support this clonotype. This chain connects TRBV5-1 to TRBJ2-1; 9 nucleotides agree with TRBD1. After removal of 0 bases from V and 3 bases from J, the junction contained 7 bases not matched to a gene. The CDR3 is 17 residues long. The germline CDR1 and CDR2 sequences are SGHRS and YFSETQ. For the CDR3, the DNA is TGCGCCAGCAGCTTGGGGGTATTGGACAGGGGCTACAATGAGCAGTTCTTC. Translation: CASSLGVLDRGYNEQFF.

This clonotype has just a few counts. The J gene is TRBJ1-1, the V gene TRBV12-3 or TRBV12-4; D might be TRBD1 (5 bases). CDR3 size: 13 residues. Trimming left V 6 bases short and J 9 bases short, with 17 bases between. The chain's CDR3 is CASSTVTGAQAFF. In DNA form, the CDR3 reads TGTGCCAGCAGCACAGTTACAGGAGCCCAAGCTTTCTTT.

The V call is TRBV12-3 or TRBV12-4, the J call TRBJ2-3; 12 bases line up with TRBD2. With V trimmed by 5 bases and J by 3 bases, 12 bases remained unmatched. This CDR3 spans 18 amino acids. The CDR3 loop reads CASSVLRTSGAVTDTQYF. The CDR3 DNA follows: TGTGCCAGCAGTGTCCTCCGGACTAGCGGGGCGGTAACAGATACGCAGTATTTT.

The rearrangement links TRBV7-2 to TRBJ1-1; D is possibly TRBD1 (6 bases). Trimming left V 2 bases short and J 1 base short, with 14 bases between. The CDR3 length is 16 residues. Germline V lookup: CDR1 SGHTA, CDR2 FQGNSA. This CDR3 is CASSLRGGRGNTEAFF. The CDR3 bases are TGTGCCAGCAGCTTACGGGGGGGCAGGGGGAACACTGAAGCTTTCTTT.

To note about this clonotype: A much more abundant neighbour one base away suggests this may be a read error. CDR3 region: CASSHATVREKYF. CDR3 in DNA: TGTGCCAGCAGCCACGCGACGGTTAGAGAGAAGTACTTC. The chain couples TRBV4-2 to TRBJ2-7; the D is unclear. V lost 3 bases to trimming and J lost 11 bases, with 17 bases between them. The CDR3 sequence is 13 residues long. Germline lookup yields CDR1 LGHNA and CDR2 YNFKEQ.

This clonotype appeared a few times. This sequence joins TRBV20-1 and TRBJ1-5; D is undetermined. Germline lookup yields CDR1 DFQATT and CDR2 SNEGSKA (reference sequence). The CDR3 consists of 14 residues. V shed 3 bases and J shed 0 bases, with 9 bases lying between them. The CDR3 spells CSASISHSNQPQHF. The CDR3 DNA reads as TGCAGTGCTAGTATATCGCATAGCAATCAGCCCCAGCATTTT.

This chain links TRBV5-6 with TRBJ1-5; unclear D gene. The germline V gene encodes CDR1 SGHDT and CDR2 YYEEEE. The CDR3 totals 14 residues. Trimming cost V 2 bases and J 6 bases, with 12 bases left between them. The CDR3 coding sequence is TGTGCCAGCAGCTTTGTCGGGGAATCTCAGCCCCAGCATTTT. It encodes CASSFVGESQPQHF. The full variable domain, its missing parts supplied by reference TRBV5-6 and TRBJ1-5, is DAGVTQSPTHLIKTRGQQVTLRCSPKSGHDTVSWYQQALGQGPQFIFQYYEEEERQRGNFPDRFSGHQFPNYSSELNVNALLLGDSALYLCASSFVGESQPQHFGDGTRLSIL.

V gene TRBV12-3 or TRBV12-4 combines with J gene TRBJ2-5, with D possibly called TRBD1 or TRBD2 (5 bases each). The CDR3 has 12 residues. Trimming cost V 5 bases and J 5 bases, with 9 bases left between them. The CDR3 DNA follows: TGTGCCAGCAGTAGGGGACCTGAGACCCAGTACTTC. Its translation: CASSRGPETQYF.

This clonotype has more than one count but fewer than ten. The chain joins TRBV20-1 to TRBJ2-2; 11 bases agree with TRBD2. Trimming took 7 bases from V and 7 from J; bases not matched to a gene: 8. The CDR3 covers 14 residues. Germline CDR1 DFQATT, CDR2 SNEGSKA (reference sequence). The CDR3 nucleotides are TGCAGTGTATCTAGCGGGAGGTTGGGCGGGGAGCTGTTTTTT. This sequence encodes CSVSSGRLGGELFF.

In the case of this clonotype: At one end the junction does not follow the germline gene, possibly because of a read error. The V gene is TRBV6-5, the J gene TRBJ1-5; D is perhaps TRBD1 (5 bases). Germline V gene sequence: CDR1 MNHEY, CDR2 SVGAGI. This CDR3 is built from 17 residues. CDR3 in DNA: TGTGCCAGCAGTTACTCGGGGCCTCGGGATAGCGATCAGCCCCAGCATTTT. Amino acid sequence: CASSYSGPRDSDQPQHF.

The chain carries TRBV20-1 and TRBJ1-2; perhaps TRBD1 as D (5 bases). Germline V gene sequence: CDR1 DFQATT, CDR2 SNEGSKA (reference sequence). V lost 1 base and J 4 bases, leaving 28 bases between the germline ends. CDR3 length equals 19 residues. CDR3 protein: CSARASVTINSGLLYGYTF. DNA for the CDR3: TGCAGTGCTAGAGCGTCAGTGACAATAAACTCAGGGCTACTCTATGGCTACACCTTC.